This T cell receptor (beta chain) was obtained from a study of T cell responses to AZD1222 COVID-19 vaccine. Background on the study: Second doses that came at about 4 or about 12 weeks were put together.

Whole-study findings and limits: Breadth and depth of Spike-specific TCRs rose after two AZD1222 doses. Females made up more of the donors, who were largely white British, and clonal diversity may have come out too low. Per reports, nearly half of all spike-specific TCRs target regions that are unmutated in variants.

TCRdb's copy holds only in-frame clones and misses some; the assay was immunoSEQ multiplex PCR. The sample has 80,000 or so clones; about 85% are singletons. Regarding this clone: The antigen is not known.

The germline CDR1 and CDR2 sequences are KGHSH and LQKENI. The CDR3 extends over 15 amino acids. J lost 5 bases, V lost 3 bases, and 5 bases had no gene match. The chain recombines TRBV18 with TRBJ2-1; 9 bases align to TRBD2. The sequence came from an adult in good health. The sample consisted of peripheral blood, taken on day 0 of AZD1222 vaccination. The CDR3 bases are TGTGCCAGCTCACCTAGCGGGAGTTTCCACAATGAGCAGTTCTTC. Amino acid sequence: CASSPSGSFHNEQFF.